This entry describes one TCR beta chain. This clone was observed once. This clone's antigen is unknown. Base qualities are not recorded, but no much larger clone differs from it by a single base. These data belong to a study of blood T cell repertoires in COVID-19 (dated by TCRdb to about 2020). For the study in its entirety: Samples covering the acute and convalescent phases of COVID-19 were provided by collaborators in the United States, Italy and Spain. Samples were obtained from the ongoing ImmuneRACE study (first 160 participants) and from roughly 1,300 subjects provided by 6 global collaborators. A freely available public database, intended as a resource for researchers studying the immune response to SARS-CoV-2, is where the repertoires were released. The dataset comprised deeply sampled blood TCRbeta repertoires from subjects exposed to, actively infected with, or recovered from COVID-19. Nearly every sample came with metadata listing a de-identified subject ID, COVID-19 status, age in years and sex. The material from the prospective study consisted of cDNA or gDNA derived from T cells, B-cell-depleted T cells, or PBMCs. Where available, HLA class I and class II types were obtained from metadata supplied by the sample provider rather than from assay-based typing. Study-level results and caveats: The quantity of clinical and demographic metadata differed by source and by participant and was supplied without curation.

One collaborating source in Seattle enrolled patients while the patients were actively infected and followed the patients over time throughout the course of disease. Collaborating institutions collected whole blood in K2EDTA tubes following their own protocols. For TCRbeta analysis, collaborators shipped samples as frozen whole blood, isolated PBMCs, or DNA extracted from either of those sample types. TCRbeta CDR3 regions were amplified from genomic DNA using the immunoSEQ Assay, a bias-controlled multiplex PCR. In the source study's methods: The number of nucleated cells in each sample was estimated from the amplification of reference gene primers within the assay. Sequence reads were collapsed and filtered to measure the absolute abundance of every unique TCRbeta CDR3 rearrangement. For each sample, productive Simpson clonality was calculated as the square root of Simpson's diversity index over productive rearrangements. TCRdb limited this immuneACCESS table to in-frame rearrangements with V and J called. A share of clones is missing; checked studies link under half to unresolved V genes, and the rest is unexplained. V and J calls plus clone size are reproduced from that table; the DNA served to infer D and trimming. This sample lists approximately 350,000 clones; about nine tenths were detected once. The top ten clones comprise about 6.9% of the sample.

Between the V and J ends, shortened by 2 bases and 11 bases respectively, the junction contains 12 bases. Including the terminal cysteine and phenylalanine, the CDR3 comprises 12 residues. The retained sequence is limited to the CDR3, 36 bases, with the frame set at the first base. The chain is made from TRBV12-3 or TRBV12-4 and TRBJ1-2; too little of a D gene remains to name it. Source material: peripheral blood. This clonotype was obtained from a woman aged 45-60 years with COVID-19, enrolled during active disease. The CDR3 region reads CASSLSSGSYTF. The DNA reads TGTGCCAGCAGTTTATCGTCGGGGAGTTACACCTTC.